A single TCR beta chain is shown here with its context. There is no known antigen for this receptor. Base-call qualities are not available, and no considerably larger clone is one nucleotide away. Starting from about 500 ng total RNA, TCRbeta-specific cDNA was produced by reverse transcription with a constant-region primer and ProtoScript II reverse transcriptase. TCRbeta libraries were built with three nested multiplex PCR rounds, a slightly modified ARM-PCR procedure. Multiplex TRBV1-TRBV30 forward primers and a Cbeta reverse primer were used in the first two PCR rounds, each of which was run for roughly 9 cycles. Sample barcodes and Illumina adapters were attached in a final 25-cycle PCR using Deep VentR polymerase. Before sequencing, amplicons between 200 and 500 bp were purified from gel using a QIAquick gel extraction kit. An Illumina HiSeq 2500 was used to sequence the TCRbeta amplicons, generating 250-bp paired-end reads. The paper's data handling went like this. Quality trimming of reads was performed with Trimmomatic v0.33, and paired reads were merged with FLASH v1.2.11 so that full CDR3 sequences could be recovered. V, D and J germline segments were assigned to the rearranged TCRbeta sequences using MiGEC v1.2.1b. VDJtools v1.0.0 computed clonotype statistics and Shannon-Wiener diversity indices. To cut down on sampling bias, every analysis after diversity analysis relied on just the 250 most abundant clonotypes from each sample. TCRdb itself trimmed the public reads at Q25 with fastp, ran MiXCR and retained productive beta chains. Each record represents a unique CDR3 protein, reported with the most common genes and DNA among its rows. What appears here as the V and J calls and clone size reflects TCRdb's work, not the paper's. Counted in this sample were about 100,000 distinct CDR3 sequences; under 70% of them appeared once. 9% to 15% of the sample goes to the ten largest clones.

This sample is part of a study of tumor-infiltrating lymphocytes in primary liver carcinoma (dated by TCRdb to 2016 to 2017). Broadly, across the study: The five patients, three men and two women aged 30 to 69 years, had hepatocellular carcinoma (four) or combined HCC and intrahepatic cholangiocarcinoma (one). The 25 or so tumor region samples were profiled with Agilent mRNA microarrays so that TCRbeta repertoire diversity could be related to the local molecular phenotype. TCRbeta repertoire sequencing, expression microarrays and whole-exome sequencing were combined in the study across five regions of each liver tumor, with adjacent normal tissue and blood also included. The five patients had tumors staged T1-T3 N0M0, with maximum diameters ranging from about 4.2 to 11 cm. TCRbeta repertoire sequencing covered roughly 35 specimens from 5 patients: some 25 tumor regions, 5 adjacent noncancerous liver tissues and 5 peripheral blood samples. High reproducibility was observed for the technical replicate repertoires, with mean shared-clone rates near 0.89 and correlation coefficients above 0.95. Each sample produced roughly 3.5 to 8 million productive TCRbeta reads, and read depth showed no significant difference between tissue types. What the authors observed across the whole study: Consistent with antigen-driven expansion, pairs of tumor regions showed higher repertoire overlap (mean around 35%) than either tumor-adjacent pairs (approximately 17%) or tumor-blood pairs (roughly 14%). The study included only four or five patients, and the authors note findings should be validated in a larger study. The top 250 clones accounted for a significantly greater share of the repertoire in tumors than in blood (p = 0.039). Because only the TCR beta chain was sequenced and unpaired alpha chains were not captured, true repertoire diversity is likely underestimated. Only roughly 8-25% of top clones appeared in all five regions of a tumor, which suggests that tumor-infiltrating T cells are spatially heterogeneous. Comparison of CD4+ and CD8+ T cell repertoires was precluded by the use of bulk unsorted samples.

Trimming removed 6 bases from V and 4 bases from J, leaving 17 bases between the germline ends. The germline V gene provides CDR1 SGHAT and CDR2 FQNNGV. The CDR3 runs 15 amino acids, cysteine and phenylalanine included. The retained sequence is limited to the CDR3, 45 bases, with the frame set at the first base. Total RNA and DNA were co-extracted without cell sorting from roughly 20-30 mg of bulk tissue using the AllPrep DNA/RNA mini kit. Between late 2015 and early 2016, about 5 patients in China with histopathologically diagnosed primary liver carcinoma had their tumors surgically resected. Chronic HBV infection was present in the patients, and the patients were treatment-naive at sampling. Each tumor was sampled at five spatially separated regions: the superior, inferior, left-lateral and right-lateral poles and the tumor centre. More than 80% viable tumor cells were found by histology in every tumor sample. Fresh tumor and adjacent tissue pieces were bisected, with one half stored in RNAlater at -80 degrees C and the other half sent for histology.

Here the chain combines TRBV11-2 and TRBJ2-3; possibly the D gene is TRBD2, per 6 matching bases. The sequence derives from a woman aged 60-75 years with primary liver carcinoma and hepatitis B virus infection. The sequencing sample was made of liver tumor tissue from sampling region 2. Taken with the paper, the label for cell subset or site translates to: tumor region T2, inferior pole. In nucleotides, the sequence is TGTGCCAGCAGTCGTAGTGGGGGGTGGGCAGATACGCAGTATTTT. It is translated as CASSRSGGWADTQYF.